This T cell receptor (beta chain) emerged from a study of beta chain features in type 1 diabetes. About this clone itself: Antigen: not known.

The CDR3 is made up of 13 amino acids. Trimming removed 3 bases at V and 7 bases at J, with 13 bases between. Germline V lookup: CDR1 SQVTM, CDR2 ANQGSEA. Reverse transcribing all isolated RNA meant expressed TCRB transcripts were sequenced. Assay used: immunoSEQ multiplex PCR; TCRdb lists only in-frame clones, some missing. The sample holds more than 350,000 clones; over 9.5% are singletons and the top ten take over 0.04%. Study findings and constraints: The study found fewer insertions and more deletions at VDJ junctions in type 1 diabetes patients.

This sequence was found in a woman aged 18-29 years in good health. The rearrangement uses TRBV29-1 and TRBJ2-1; perhaps TRBD2 as D (6 bases). Sequencing used naive CD4+ T cells from blood. CDR3 sequence (DNA): TGCAGCGTTGAGGCTAGCGCGAGGAATGAGCAGTTCTTC. Amino acid sequence: CSVEASARNEQFF.